These T cell receptor beta chains were read from a single sample in a study of cytomegalovirus exposure and HLA in healthy donors. Sequenced by immunoSEQ multiplex PCR; TCRdb stores in-frame clones only, minus some. The listing records around 150,000 clones. Sequenced input: PBMCs. Receptors originate from a man aged 40-55 years in good health and CMV-seronegative. Each CDR3 is given with its conserved first and last residue. The D gene is left open where the match is weak.

TRBJ2-6 TRBV19 - CASSIDMRASGANVLTF TGTGCCAGTAGTATAGATATGCGGGCCTCTGGGGCCAACGTCCTGACTTTC
TRBJ2-7 TRBV23-1 - CASSHSRRVYEQYF TGCGCCAGCAGTCACTCCCGCAGGGTCTACGAGCAGTACTTC
TRBJ2-2 TRBV11-3 TRBD2 CASSSTSGGGTGELFF TGTGCCAGCAGCTCCACTAGCGGGGGGGGAACCGGGGAGCTGTTTTTT
TRBJ2-7 TRBV9 TRBD2 CASSVGRGSSYEQYF TGTGCCAGCAGCGTAGGGCGGGGGAGCTCCTACGAGCAGTACTTC
TRBJ1-6 TRBV2 - CASSVSSYNSPLHF TGTGCCAGCAGTGTCAGCTCCTATAATTCACCCCTCCACTTT
TRBJ2-1 TRBV5-1 - CASRSEGISYNEQFF TGCGCCAGCAGGTCGGAGGGAATCTCCTACAATGAGCAGTTCTTC
TRBJ2-3 TRBV10-3 TRBD2 CAIMVAGFPDTQYF TGTGCCATCATGGTAGCGGGGTTCCCAGATACGCAGTATTTT
TRBJ2-7 TRBV9 - CASSVGEKPYEQYF TGTGCCAGCAGCGTAGGTGAAAAGCCCTACGAGCAGTACTTC
TRBJ2-5 TRBV7-2 - CASSLSIGSGGKETQYF TGTGCCAGCAGCTTAAGCATTGGGAGTGGGGGGAAAGAGACCCAGTACTTC
TRBJ2-7 TRBV7-2 - CASSIRISEQYF TGTGCCAGCAGCATCAGGATTTCCGAGCAGTACTTC
TRBJ1-1 TRBV29-1 - CSVERKSRGTTEAFF TGCAGCGTTGAGAGGAAAAGCAGGGGTACCACTGAAGCTTTCTTT
TRBJ2-4 TRBV4-2 TRBD2 CASSQGLSGGENIQYF TGTGCCAGCAGCCAAGGGCTCAGCGGGGGGGAAAACATTCAGTACTTC
TRBJ1-6 TRBV2 TRBD1 CASRQQGQERNSPLHF TGTGCCAGCAGACAACAGGGGCAGGAAAGGAATTCACCCCTCCACTTT
TRBJ2-7 TRBV2 TRBD2 CASREGLASSYEQYF TGTGCCAGCAGGGAAGGACTAGCCAGTTCTTACGAGCAGTACTTC
TRBJ1-6 TRBV7-9 - CASSLWTDNSPLHF TGTGCCAGCAGCTTATGGACAGATAATTCACCCCTCCACTTT
TRBJ2-5 TRBV7-8 TRBD1 CASSLVGTVGETQYF TGTGCCAGCAGCTTAGTCGGGACAGTGGGGGAGACCCAGTACTTC
TRBJ1-6 TRBV19 - CASSPYLDSSPLHF TGTGCCAGTAGTCCCTACCTTGATAGTTCACCCCTCCACTTT
TRBJ1-5 TRBV6-1 - CASSKDRSLTSQPQHF TGTGCCAGCAGTAAAGACAGGAGCCTAACGAGTCAGCCCCAGCATTTT
TRBJ2-3 TRBV5-4 TRBD2 CASSFGLAVGGTDTQYF TGTGCCAGCAGCTTTGGTCTAGCGGTGGGGGGCACAGATACGCAGTATTTT
TRBJ1-2 TRBV4-1 - CASSQDQEWRSYTF TGCGCCAGCAGCCAAGATCAGGAATGGAGGAGCTACACCTTC
TRBJ1-5 TRBV28 - CASSRGNQPQHF TGTGCCAGCAGTCGGGGCAATCAGCCCCAGCATTTT
TRBJ1-5 TRBV19 TRBD1 CASRQTGTVNQPQHF TGTGCCAGTAGGCAAACCGGGACAGTAAATCAGCCCCAGCATTTT
TRBJ1-5 TRBV19 - CASTSPGGEMYQPQHF TGTGCCAGTACCTCCCCCGGGGGGGAAATGTATCAGCCCCAGCATTTT
TRBJ1-4 TRBV14 - CASSPGTWTLEKLFF TGTGCCAGCAGCCCGGGGACATGGACATTGGAAAAACTGTTTTTT
TRBJ1-4 TRBV4-2 TRBD1 CASSLWTGENEKLFF TGTGCCAGCAGCCTTTGGACAGGGGAAAATGAAAAACTGTTTTTT
TRBJ2-3 TRBV5-4 - CASSLGGQTGDTQYF TGTGCCAGCAGCTTGGGCGGACAGACTGGGGATACGCAGTATTTT
TRBJ1-2 TRBV6-1 TRBD1 CASSDRQGRIFDYGYTF TGTGCCAGCAGTGACAGACAGGGACGCATTTTTGACTATGGCTACACCTTC
TRBJ1-5 TRBV15 - CATSRRHSYSNQPQHF TGTGCCACCAGCAGAAGACATTCTTATAGCAATCAGCCCCAGCATTTT
TRBJ2-3 TRBV5-4 TRBD2 CASSLASGRVKTSTDTQYF TGTGCCAGCAGCTTGGCTAGCGGGAGAGTTAAAACTAGCACAGATACGCAGTATTTT
TRBJ2-1 TRBV18 TRBD2 CASQTPGLATDEPFF TGTGCCAGCCAAACTCCGGGACTAGCCACCGACGAACCGTTCTTC
TRBJ2-5 TRBV5-1 - CASSFDGLTETQYF TGCGCCAGCAGCTTCGATGGACTAACAGAGACCCAGTACTTC
TRBJ2-3 TRBV2 TRBD1 CALARGPSDTQYF TGTGCCCTCGCGAGGGGGCCCAGCGATACGCAGTATTTT
TRBJ1-1 TRBV11-2 - CASSRYVGATEAFF TGTGCCAGCAGTAGATACGTAGGGGCCACTGAAGCTTTCTTT
TRBJ2-3 TRBV14 - CASSQGGHPDTQYF TGTGCCAGCAGCCAGGGGGGGCACCCAGATACGCAGTATTTT
TRBJ1-1 TRBV5-1 - CASSSQLNTEAFF TGCGCCAGCAGCTCGCAGTTGAACACTGAAGCTTTCTTT
TRBJ2-1 TRBV7-2 - CASSLDPGYYNEQFF TGTGCCAGCAGCTTAGACCCAGGATATTACAATGAGCAGTTCTTC
TRBJ1-2 TRBV6-6 - CASTREGGYTF TGTGCCAGCACTAGAGAGGGTGGCTACACCTTC
TRBJ1-2 TRBV28 - CASIGRVGYGYTF TGTGCCAGCATCGGGAGGGTGGGCTATGGCTACACCTTC
TRBJ1-2 TRBV7-9 - CASSPRANYGYTF TGTGCCAGCAGCCCACGAGCGAACTATGGCTACACCTTC
TRBJ2-5 TRBV29-1 - CSVLQAQGTQYF TGCAGCGTTCTCCAGGCCCAAGGGACCCAGTACTTC
TRBJ2-5 TRBV7-2 TRBD2 CASSLGSRGGQETQYF TGTGCCAGCAGCTTAGGGTCGCGGGGGGGCCAAGAGACCCAGTACTTC
TRBJ2-7 TRBV6-6 - CASSYSRYEQYF TGTGCCAGCAGTTACTCCAGATACGAGCAGTACTTC
TRBJ1-4 TRBV5-4 - CASSLGGQSMVGEKLFF TGTGCCAGCAGCTTGGGAGGACAGTCGATGGTGGGTGAAAAACTGTTTTTT
TRBJ1-3 TRBV13 TRBD1 CASSLQQGLYSGNTIYF TGTGCCAGCAGCTTACAACAGGGGCTCTACTCTGGAAACACCATATATTTT
TRBJ2-7 TRBV19 - CASSTSAYEQYF TGTGCCAGTAGTACCTCAGCCTACGAGCAGTACTTC
TRBJ1-3 TRBV6-6 TRBD1 CAPYYRDRVGGNTIYF TGTGCCCCATACTACCGGGACAGGGTGGGTGGAAACACCATATATTTT
TRBJ1-2 TRBV6-6 - CASSAGTPDNYGYTF TGTGCCAGCAGTGCCGGGACACCTGATAACTATGGCTACACCTTC
TRBJ1-4 TRBV10-3 - CAISEDSPATNEKLFF TGTGCCATCAGTGAGGACAGCCCAGCAACTAATGAAAAACTGTTTTTT
TRBJ2-1 TRBV13 - CASSRWAGPNEQFF TGTGCCAGCAGCCGATGGGCGGGGCCCAATGAGCAGTTCTTC
TRBJ2-5 TRBV7-9 - CASSLATGLGTQYF TGTGCCAGCAGCTTAGCGACGGGATTGGGGACCCAGTACTTC